Presented here are 14 T cell receptor beta chains from one specimen sequenced in a study of blood T cell repertoires in COVID-19. Data came from immunoSEQ multiplex PCR; TCRdb stores just in-frame clones and leaves some out. The table shows about 150,000 clones, with 70% to 90% occurring only once. Sequencing was carried out using PBMCs or T cells enriched from blood (not recorded which). These receptors were taken from a woman between 50 and 59 years old who had recovered from COVID-19.

The V and J genes are TRBV9 and TRBJ1-4; D is ambiguous. V was trimmed by 3 bases and J by 4 bases, leaving 10 bases between them. Germline CDR1 SGDLS, CDR2 YYNGEE. The CDR3 is 14 residues long. In DNA, the CDR3 is TGTGCCAGCAGCGCCGGGTCCTATAATGAAAAACTGTTTTTT. Protein sequence: CASSAGSYNEKLFF. Full variable domain (outside the CDR3, taken from reference TRBV9 and TRBJ1-4): DSGVTQTPKHLITATGQRVTLRCSPRSGDLSVYWYQQSLDQGLQFLIQYYNGEERAKGNILERFSAQQFPDLHSELNLSSLELGDSALYFCASSAGSYNEKLFFGSGTQLSVL.

The chain carries TRBV5-4 and TRBJ2-1, with TRBD2 matching 7 bases. CDR3 length equals 14 residues. In germline, CDR1 is SGHNT, CDR2 YYREEE (reference sequence). Trimming at V came to 9 bases and at J to 0 bases, leaving 6 bases not matched to a gene. CDR3 in DNA: TGTGCCACCCCCGGGGGGAGCTCCTACAATGAGCAGTTCTTC. Its translation is CATPGGSSYNEQFF.

V is TRBV2 and J is TRBJ1-4; perhaps TRBD1 as D (6 bases). The CDR3 runs to 15 residues. The germline V and J ends were trimmed by 2 bases and 5 bases, with 12 bases remaining between them. Germline CDR1 and CDR2: SNHLY and FYNNEI. The CDR3 protein is CASSETGGRNEKLFF. The CDR3 DNA sequence: TGTGCCAGCAGTGAAACCGGGGGGCGGAATGAAAAACTGTTTTTT.

This clone occurred a few times. The V and J genes are TRBV20-1 and TRBJ1-2; 8 bases match TRBD1. Germline CDR1 is DFQATT and CDR2 is SNEGSKA (reference sequence). V was pared by 5 bases and J by 10 bases, with 3 bases of the junction left unmatched. CDR3 length: 10 amino acids. CDR3 sequence reads: CSAVDRDYTF. CDR3 DNA sequence: TGCAGTGCTGTGGACAGGGACTACACCTTC.

This chain uses TRBV7-2 with TRBJ2-5; a weak D match, TRBD2 (6 bases). The V gene's germline CDR1 is SGHTA and CDR2 FQGNSA. This CDR3 has 14 amino acids. Trimming removed 5 bases from V and 2 bases from J, with 12 bases in between. This CDR3 is CASSTGTQQETQYF. The CDR3 nucleotides read TGTGCCAGCAGCACCGGGACTCAACAAGAGACCCAGTACTTC.

V and J are TRBV4-2 and TRBJ1-5, with 7 bases aligning to TRBD1. Trimming cost V 3 bases and J 0 bases; bases outside gene matches: 5. Germline V gene lookup returns CDR1 LGHNA and CDR2 YNFKEQ. The CDR3 loop spans 16 amino acids. In DNA, the CDR3 is TGTGCCAGCAGCCAGGGGGACAGCTATAGCAATCAGCCCCAGCATTTT. Translated: CASSQGDSYSNQPQHF.

This chain joins TRBV7-9 and TRBJ1-1, with 8 nucleotides matching TRBD1. After removal of 5 bases from V and 5 bases from J, the junction contained 1 base not matched to a gene. The CDR3 spans 12 residues. Germline V gene data show CDR1 as SEHNR and CDR2 as FQNEAQ (reference sequence). The CDR3 bases are TGTGCCAGCAGCGGACAGGGAACTGAAGCTTTCTTT. This encodes CASSGQGTEAFF.

This chain links TRBV12-3 or TRBV12-4 with TRBJ1-6; tentatively, D is TRBD1 (5 bases). This CDR3 is 13 amino acids long. The V end was cut by 4 bases, the J end by 8 bases, with 9 bases between. The CDR3 region is CASSSGIYSPLHF. The DNA for the CDR3 is TGTGCCAGCAGTTCAGGGATCTATTCACCCCTCCACTTT.

The CDR3 spells CSVGRGRSNTEAFF. CDR3 sequence (DNA): TGCAGCGTGGGGAGGGGCAGGTCTAACACTGAAGCTTTCTTT. The chain carries TRBV29-1 and TRBJ1-1; D is perhaps TRBD1 (5 bases). V lost 6 bases and J 2 bases, leaving 16 bases between the germline ends. The CDR3 has 14 amino acids. In germline, CDR1 is SQVTM, CDR2 ANQGSEA.

CDR3 in DNA: TGTGCCAGCACGCCCTCGGGACAGGGAATTCACGAGCAGTACTTC. Amino acids: CASTPSGQGIHEQYF. The genes are TRBV6-5 and TRBJ2-7; 9 bases are a match to TRBD1. Germline CDR1 MNHEY, CDR2 SVGAGI. V shed 7 bases, J shed 5 bases, and the junction held 12 bases outside the gene matches. This CDR3 spans 15 amino acids.

The CDR3 DNA reads TGTGCCAGCAGCCAAGTTGACGGGCGGGGGGAAAAGGGGTTCTTC. It translates to CASSQVDGRGEKGFF. J is TRBJ2-1 and V is TRBV3-1 (or the pseudogene TRBV3-2); 8 bases are a match to TRBD2. Per the germline V gene, CDR1 is LGHDT and CDR2 is YNNKEL (reference sequence). The CDR3 is 15 amino acids. The ends lost 1 base at V and 15 bases at J; junction bases unmatched: 14.

The chain joins TRBV6-5 to TRBJ1-4; weak D call: TRBD1 (6 bases). The CDR3 sequence is 14 residues long. V was clipped by 6 bases and J by 7 bases, with 15 bases between them. Germline loops: CDR1 MNHEY, CDR2 SVGAGI. In nucleotides, the CDR3 is TGTGCCAGCAGATTACAGGGAGTGGGTGAAAAACTGTTTTTT. Translating it yields CASRLQGVGEKLFF.

CDR3 DNA sequence: TGTGCCAGCAGCTTTCAGGGTACCTATGGCTACACCTTC. It specifies CASSFQGTYGYTF. The rearrangement links TRBV7-2 to TRBJ1-2; TRBD1 might be the D (5 bases). The V gene's germline CDR1 is SGHTA and CDR2 FQGNSA. Trimming removed 3 bases at V and 4 bases at J, with 9 bases between. The CDR3 covers 13 residues. Using reference TRBV7-2 and TRBJ1-2 for the parts outside the CDR3, the full variable domain is GAGVSQSPSNKVTEKGKDVELRCDPISGHTALYWYRQSLGQGLEFLIYFQGNSAPDKSGLPSDRFSAERTGGSVSTLTIQRTQQEDSAVYLCASSFQGTYGYTFGSGTRLTVV.

The sample holds one count of this clone. V gene TRBV7-2 combines with J gene TRBJ1-5, with 8 bases matching TRBD1. The CDR3 has 14 amino acids. Germline V gives CDR1 SGHTA, CDR2 FQGNSA. V gave up 5 bases and J gave up 4 bases; unmatched junction bases: 4. The CDR3 protein is CASSIRQGNQPQHF. In DNA, the CDR3 is TGTGCCAGCAGCATACGACAGGGGAATCAGCCCCAGCATTTT.